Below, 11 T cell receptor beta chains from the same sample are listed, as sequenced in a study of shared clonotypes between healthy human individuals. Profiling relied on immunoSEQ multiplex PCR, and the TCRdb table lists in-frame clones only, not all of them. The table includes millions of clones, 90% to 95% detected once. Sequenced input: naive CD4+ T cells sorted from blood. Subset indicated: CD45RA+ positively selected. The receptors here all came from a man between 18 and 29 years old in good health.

The CDR3 bases are TGTGCCAGCAGCTCGCGACAGGGTCGGAATGGCTACACCTTC. It specifies CASSSRQGRNGYTF. The V gene is TRBV7-9, the J gene TRBJ1-2; TRBD1 matches at 7 bases. In germline, CDR1 is SEHNR, CDR2 FQNEAQ (reference sequence). This CDR3 is built from 14 residues. V dropped 4 bases and J dropped 6; count of bases not matched to a gene: 8.

The CDR3 sequence is CASSYSVPGPLSTDTQYF. CDR3 DNA sequence: TGTGCCAGCAGCTATTCAGTCCCGGGGCCATTGAGCACAGATACGCAGTATTTT. The chain has TRBV7-2 and TRBJ2-3, with D tentatively TRBD1 or TRBD2 (5 bases each). CDR3 length equals 18 residues. CDR1 and CDR2 (germline): SGHTA, FQGNSA. V lost 4 bases and J 0 bases, leaving 20 bases between the germline ends.

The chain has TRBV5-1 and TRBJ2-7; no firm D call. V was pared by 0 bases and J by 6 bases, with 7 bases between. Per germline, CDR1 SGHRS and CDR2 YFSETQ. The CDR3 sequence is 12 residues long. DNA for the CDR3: TGCGCCAGCAGCTTGGATACCTTCGAGCAGTACTTC. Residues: CASSLDTFEQYF. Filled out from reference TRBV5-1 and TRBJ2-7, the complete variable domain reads KAGVTQTPRYLIKTRGQQVTLSCSPISGHRSVSWYQQTPGQGLQFLFEYFSETQRNKGNFPGRFSGRQFSNSRSEMNVSTLELGDSALYLCASSLDTFEQYFGPGTRLTVT.

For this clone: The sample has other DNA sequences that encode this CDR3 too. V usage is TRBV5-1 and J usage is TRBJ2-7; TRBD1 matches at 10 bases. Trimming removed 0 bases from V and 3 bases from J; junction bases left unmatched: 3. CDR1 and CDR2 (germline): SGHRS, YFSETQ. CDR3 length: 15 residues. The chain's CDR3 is CASSLGQGAVYEQYF. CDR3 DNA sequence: TGCGCCAGCAGCTTGGGACAGGGGGCGGTCTACGAGCAGTACTTC.

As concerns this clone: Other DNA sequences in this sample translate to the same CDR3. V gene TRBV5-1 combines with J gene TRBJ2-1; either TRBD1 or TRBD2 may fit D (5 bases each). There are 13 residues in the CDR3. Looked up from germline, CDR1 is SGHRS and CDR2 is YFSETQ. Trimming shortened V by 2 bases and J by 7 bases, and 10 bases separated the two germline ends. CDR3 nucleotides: TGCGCCAGCAGCTTTCGGGACCGGAATGAGCAGTTCTTC. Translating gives CASSFRDRNEQFF. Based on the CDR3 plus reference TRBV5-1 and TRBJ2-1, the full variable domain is KAGVTQTPRYLIKTRGQQVTLSCSPISGHRSVSWYQQTPGQGLQFLFEYFSETQRNKGNFPGRFSGRQFSNSRSEMNVSTLELGDSALYLCASSFRDRNEQFFGPGTRLTVL.

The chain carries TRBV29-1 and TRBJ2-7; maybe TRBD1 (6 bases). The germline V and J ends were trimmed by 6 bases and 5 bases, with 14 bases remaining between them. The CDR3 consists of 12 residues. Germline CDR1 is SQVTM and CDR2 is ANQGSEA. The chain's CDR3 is CSVLQGSNEQYF. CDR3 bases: TGCAGCGTCCTACAGGGATCTAACGAGCAGTACTTC.

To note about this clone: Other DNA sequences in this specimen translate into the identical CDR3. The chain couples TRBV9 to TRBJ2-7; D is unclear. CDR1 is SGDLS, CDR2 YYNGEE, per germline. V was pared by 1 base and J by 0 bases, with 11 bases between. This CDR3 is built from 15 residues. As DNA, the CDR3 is TGTGCCAGCAGCGTATCGTCTGGGAACTCCTACGAGCAGTACTTC. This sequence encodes CASSVSSGNSYEQYF.

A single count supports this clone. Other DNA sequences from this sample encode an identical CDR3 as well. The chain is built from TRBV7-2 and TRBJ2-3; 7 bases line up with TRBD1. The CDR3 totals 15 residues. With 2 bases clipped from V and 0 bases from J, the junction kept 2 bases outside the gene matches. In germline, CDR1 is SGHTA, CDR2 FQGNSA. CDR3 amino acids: CASSLTGASTDTQYF. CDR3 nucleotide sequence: TGTGCCAGCAGCTTAACAGGGGCTAGCACAGATACGCAGTATTTT.

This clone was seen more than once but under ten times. The CDR3 nucleotides are TGTGCCAGCTCACCAACCACAGGAGACACTGAAGCTTTCTTT. This translates into CASSPTTGDTEAFF. V usage is TRBV18 and J usage is TRBJ1-1, with a possible D match to TRBD1 (5 bases). V gave up 2 bases and J gave up 3 bases, with 10 bases separating them. Germline V gene sequence: CDR1 KGHSH, CDR2 LQKENI. This CDR3 has 14 residues.

The CDR3 DNA follows: TGTGCCAGCAGCCTACGGACTAGCGGGGGCTCAGATACGCAGTATTTT. As protein: CASSLRTSGGSDTQYF. The rearrangement uses TRBV14 and TRBJ2-3; 13 nucleotides agree with TRBD2. Germline assignment: CDR1 SGHDN and CDR2 FVKESK. The CDR3 covers 16 residues. Losses at the gene ends were 4 bases for V and 4 bases for J; bases not matched to a gene: 5.

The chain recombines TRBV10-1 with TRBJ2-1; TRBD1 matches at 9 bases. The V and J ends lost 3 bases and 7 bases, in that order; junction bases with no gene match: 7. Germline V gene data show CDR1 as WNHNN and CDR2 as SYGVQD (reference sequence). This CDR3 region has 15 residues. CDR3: CASSEPGQGQNEQFF. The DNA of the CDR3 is TGCGCCAGCAGTGAACCGGGACAGGGACAAAATGAGCAGTTCTTC.